What follows is one TCR beta chain and its context. Its cognate antigen is unknown. V trimming: 1 base; J trimming: 5 bases; junction bases outside the gene matches: 5. This CDR3 region has 16 residues. Germline CDR1 and CDR2: KGHSH and LQKENI. These data come from a study of T cell responses to AZD1222 COVID-19 vaccine. Study findings and constraints: Two AZD1222 administrations were followed by greater Spike-specific TCR breadth and depth. Spike as a whole was targeted by vaccine-associated CD4 TCRs, dominant at 160-218 and 743-854. Reportedly, nearly half the spike-specific TCRs target unmutated variant regions.

The table came from immunoSEQ multiplex PCR; TCRdb's copy has only in-frame clones and leaves some out. The sample shows about 140,000 clones, around 89% of them seen only once. The source is an adult in good health. The rearrangement joins TRBV18 to TRBJ1-5; 10 nucleotides match TRBD1. Specimen: peripheral blood, collected on day 0 of AZD1222 vaccination. CDR3 sequence reads: CASSPQGQGYHQPQHF. CDR3 DNA: TGTGCCAGCTCACCACAGGGACAGGGGTATCATCAGCCCCAGCATTTT.